Each of the 18 T cell receptor beta chains below was sequenced from the same sample in a study of shared clonotypes between healthy human individuals. CD45RO negativity and positive selection for CCR7 defined naive CD8 cells, a population that excluded terminally differentiated effector memory CD45RA+ cells. The protocol was immunoSEQ multiplex PCR, while the TCRdb copy is restricted to in-frame clones and leaves out a portion. This table has about 2 million clones, approximately 94% appearing once. Source material: naive CD8+ T cells sorted from blood. Receptors originate from a man younger than 35 in good health.

The chain uses TRBV7-9 and TRBJ2-3; D is possibly TRBD2 (5 bases). V was cut by 1 base and J by 4 bases, with 9 bases left in between. The CDR3 has 14 amino acids. Looked up from germline, CDR1 is SEHNR and CDR2 is FQNEAQ (reference sequence). CDR3 amino acids: CASSLDLAPDTQYF. CDR3 bases: TGTGCCAGCAGCTTAGATCTAGCTCCAGATACGCAGTATTTT.

The chain has TRBV6-6 and TRBJ1-1; D is possibly TRBD1 (5 bases). The CDR3 length is 13 residues. Trimming shortened V by 5 bases and J by 8 bases, and 15 bases separated the two germline ends. The V gene's germline CDR1 is MNHNY and CDR2 SVGAGI (reference sequence). This CDR3 reads CASSPGPLQEAFF. Here the CDR3 DNA reads TGTGCCAGCAGTCCGGGACCCCTTCAGGAAGCTTTCTTT.

The gene calls are TRBV28 and TRBJ2-2; no clear D. The V and J ends lost 5 bases and 2 bases respectively, with 12 bases between them. Germline-derived CDR1 and CDR2 are MDHEN and SYDVKM. CDR3 size: 15 residues. CDR3 nucleotides: TGTGCCAGCAGTCCCCCCCTAGAAAACACCGGGGAGCTGTTTTTT. Its protein is CASSPPLENTGELFF.

This clone is a singleton in its sample. Other nucleotide sequences in the sample specify the same CDR3. This chain links TRBV6-6 with TRBJ2-7, with TRBD1 as a possible D gene (7 bases). The CDR3 sequence is 14 residues long. Trimming took 2 bases from V and 4 from J, leaving 12 bases between them. Germline V lookup: CDR1 MNHNY, CDR2 SVGAGI (reference sequence). In nucleotides, the CDR3 is TGTGCCAGCAGTTACGCGGGACAGCTATACGAGCAGTACTTC. Translating it yields CASSYAGQLYEQYF.

With regard to this clone: Other DNA sequences in this specimen translate into the identical CDR3. The chain couples TRBV6-5 to TRBJ1-5; no firm D call. CDR1 and CDR2 from the germline V gene are MNHEY and SVGAGI. Trimming cost V 2 bases and J 3 bases, with 8 bases left between them. There are 14 residues in the CDR3. CDR3 protein: CASSYDGYNQPQHF. The CDR3 nucleotides are TGTGCCAGCAGTTACGACGGGTACAATCAGCCCCAGCATTTT.

The chain combines TRBV6-5 with TRBJ2-1, with 7 bases that match TRBD2. The ends lost 3 bases at V and 1 base at J; junction bases unmatched: 3. Germline V gene sequence: CDR1 MNHEY, CDR2 SVGAGI. The CDR3 covers 15 residues. For the CDR3, the DNA is TGTGCCAGCAGTTATAGCGGGCCTTCCTACAATGAGCAGTTCTTC. This translates into CASSYSGPSYNEQFF.

The chain links TRBV27 to TRBJ2-1; D is unresolved. V was cut by 2 bases and J by 0 bases, with 8 bases left in between. There are 15 residues in the CDR3. Germline-derived CDR1 and CDR2 are MNHEY and SMNVEV (reference sequence). The CDR3 region is CASSLHRSSYNEQFF. The CDR3 bases are TGTGCCAGCAGTTTACACCGGAGCTCCTACAATGAGCAGTTCTTC.

This chain uses TRBV5-6 with TRBJ2-5; D remains unclear. From germline, CDR1 is SGHDT and CDR2 YYEEEE. V gave up 4 bases and J gave up 1 base, with 14 bases separating them. The CDR3 runs to 15 residues. The CDR3 nucleotides are TGTGCCAGCAGCAAGGGAAGAACCCTCCAAGAGACCCAGTACTTC. Its translation is CASSKGRTLQETQYF.

The rearrangement links TRBV21-1 to TRBJ2-7; TRBD2, the table's D call, was not compared with the DNA. TRBV21-1 is termed a pseudogene. This CDR3 is built from 15 residues. As DNA, the CDR3 is TGTGCCGGCCAAGTAGCCACCACCCAAATCTACGAGCAGTACTTC. This sequence encodes CAGQVATTQIYEQYF.

The chain links TRBV18 to TRBJ2-1; 10 bases match TRBD1. The CDR3 has 16 residues. Germline loops: CDR1 KGHSH, CDR2 LQKENI. V dropped 1 base and J dropped 8; count of bases not matched to a gene: 8. The CDR3 sequence is CASSPQPGQGWHEQFF. The CDR3 nucleotides read TGTGCCAGCTCACCACAGCCGGGACAGGGGTGGCATGAGCAGTTCTTC.

The genes are TRBV23-1 and TRBJ1-3, with TRBD1 as a possible D gene (6 bases). TRBV23-1 is marked as an open reading frame, function uncertain. Trimming pared 2 bases from V and 4 bases from J, leaving 9 bases between. The CDR3 spans 14 residues. CDR3 in DNA: TGCGCCAGCAGTCAAAGGGGGGAGGGAAACACCATATATTTT. This sequence encodes CASSQRGEGNTIYF.

A note on this clone: Other DNA variants within this sample encode the same CDR3. The rearrangement uses TRBV5-1 and TRBJ2-1; possible D gene TRBD2, 6 bases. Per germline, CDR1 SGHRS and CDR2 YFSETQ. Deletions cut 2 bases from V and 3 bases from J, with 12 bases between. The length of the CDR3 is 15 residues. The CDR3 DNA follows: TGCGCCAGCAGCTTCCGGCTAGCGAACTACAATGAGCAGTTCTTC. Translating it yields CASSFRLANYNEQFF.

The V gene is TRBV7-9, the J gene TRBJ2-7; TRBD2 matches at 7 bases. This CDR3 has 16 residues. Germline V gene sequence: CDR1 SEHNR, CDR2 FQNEAQ (reference sequence). Trimming removed 1 base from V and 5 bases from J; junction bases left unmatched: 11. The CDR3 coding sequence is TGTGCCAGCAGCTTAGGGACGGGAGGTGTTGGTGACGAGCAGTACTTC. Translation: CASSLGTGGVGDEQYF.

This rearrangement joins TRBV30 to TRBJ2-3; 10 nucleotides match TRBD1. With 4 bases clipped from V and 4 bases from J, the junction kept 5 bases outside the gene matches. Germline values: CDR1 GTSNPN, CDR2 SVGIG (reference sequence). This CDR3 region has 14 residues. CDR3 amino acids: CAWTRGQGSDTQYF. DNA for the CDR3: TGTGCCTGGACGCGGGGACAGGGGTCAGATACGCAGTATTTT.

This chain connects TRBV10-1 to TRBJ2-7; D is perhaps TRBD1 (5 bases). CDR1 and CDR2 from the germline V gene are WNHNN and SYGVQD (reference sequence). This CDR3 contains 14 residues. Trimming shortened V by 0 bases and J by 5 bases, and 11 bases separated the two germline ends. The DNA for the CDR3 is TGCGCCAGCAGTGAGTCTATGACAGACCACGAGCAGTACTTC. Its protein product is CASSESMTDHEQYF.

The chain has TRBV7-9 and TRBJ2-3, with a tentative D call TRBD1 (6 bases). Looked up from germline, CDR1 is SEHNR and CDR2 is FQNEAQ (reference sequence). CDR3 size: 15 residues. The V and J ends lost 5 bases and 0 bases respectively, with 12 bases between them. The CDR3: CASSVRDKSTDTQYF. The CDR3 nucleotides read TGTGCCAGCAGCGTCCGGGACAAAAGCACAGATACGCAGTATTTT.

The rearrangement joins TRBV7-9 to TRBJ2-7; D uncertain. Germline V gives CDR1 SEHNR, CDR2 FQNEAQ (reference sequence). The CDR3 totals 9 residues. V lost 9 bases to trimming and J lost 11 bases, with 11 bases between them. CDR3 loop: CARNLGKYF. The CDR3, as DNA: TGTGCCAGGAACCTGGGGAAGTACTTC. Supplemented by reference TRBV7-9 and TRBJ2-7, the full variable domain reads DTGVSQNPRHKITKRGQNVTFRCDPISEHNRLYWYRQTLGQGPEFLTYFQNEAQLEKSRLLSDRFSAERPKGSFSTLEIQRTEQGDSAMYLCARNLGKYFGPGTRLTVT.

This chain connects TRBV27 to TRBJ1-1, with unresolved D. V shed 3 bases and J shed 1 base, with 9 bases lying between them. This CDR3 region has 14 residues. Germline values: CDR1 MNHEY, CDR2 SMNVEV (reference sequence). The CDR3 DNA reads as TGTGCCAGCAGTTTCGGAGTTGGGAACACTGAAGCTTTCTTT. Protein product: CASSFGVGNTEAFF.